One sample yielded the 7 T cell receptor beta chains listed below, sequenced in a study of cytomegalovirus exposure and HLA in healthy donors. Generated by immunoSEQ multiplex PCR, the TCRdb table keeps only in-frame clones and is missing some. The table lists approximately 190,000 clones, 80% to 90% of them singletons. Source material: PBMCs. Receptors originate from a woman aged 30 to 39 in good health and CMV-seropositive.

The gene calls are TRBV4-1 and TRBJ2-7; TRBD2 matches 8 bases. The CDR3 length is 15 residues. Germline trimming cut 4 bases from V and 2 bases from J; bases unmatched to any gene: 7. Germline V CDR1 and CDR2: MGHRA, YSYEKL. Here the CDR3 DNA reads TGCGCCAGCAGCCCGTTCACTAGCGGAGCCTACGAGCAGTACTTC. Amino acids: CASSPFTSGAYEQYF.

The chain combines TRBV6-5 with TRBJ2-1; 9 bases fit TRBD1. V shed 6 bases and J 8 bases; nucleotides not matched to a gene: 5. In germline, CDR1 is MNHEY, CDR2 SVGAGI. This CDR3 has 13 residues. The CDR3 bases are TGTGCCAGCAGAGGACAGGGGTCCGATGAGCAGTTCTTC. Its translation is CASRGQGSDEQFF.

This clone has a handful of counts. The chain uses TRBV7-9 and TRBJ2-1, with TRBD2 identical over 7 bases. The germline V gene encodes CDR1 SEHNR and CDR2 FQNEAQ (reference sequence). Trimming cost V 5 bases and J 0 bases; bases outside gene matches: 10. The CDR3 has 17 residues. The CDR3 DNA sequence: TGTGCCAGCAGCCAAGGGCAGCGGGGTAGCTCCTACAATGAGCAGTTCTTC. This encodes CASSQGQRGSSYNEQFF.

The V and J genes are TRBV19 and TRBJ1-1; D not certain. The V end was cut by 5 bases, the J end by 0 bases, with 13 bases between. Germline V gene lookup returns CDR1 LNHDA and CDR2 SQIVND (reference sequence). The CDR3 length is 15 residues. This chain's CDR3 is CASSPLEFLNTEAFF. The CDR3 bases are TGTGCCAGTAGTCCACTGGAGTTTTTGAACACTGAAGCTTTCTTT.

The V call is TRBV2, the J call TRBJ2-3, with 8 positions matching TRBD2. Losses at the gene ends were 6 bases for V and 2 bases for J; bases not matched to a gene: 4. Germline V lookup: CDR1 SNHLY, CDR2 FYNNEI. There are 14 residues in the CDR3. CDR3 residues: CASRKAGATDTQYF. DNA of the CDR3: TGTGCCAGCAGGAAAGCGGGAGCCACAGATACGCAGTATTTT. The variable domain in full, with the rest retrieved from reference TRBV2 and TRBJ2-3, is EPEVTQTPSHQVTQMGQEVILRCVPISNHLYFYWYRQILGQKVEFLVSFYNNEISEKSEIFDDQFSVERPDGSNFTLKIRSTKLEDSAMYFCASRKAGATDTQYFGPGTRLTVL.

The V and J genes are TRBV4-1 and TRBJ1-4; D ambiguous. Germline CDR1 and CDR2: MGHRA and YSYEKL. The V end lost 2 bases, the J end lost 0 bases, and 10 bases lay between the germline ends. The CDR3 loop spans 16 amino acids. The CDR3 DNA is TGCGCCAGCAGCCAACTGGGCCGGTCAACTAATGAAAAACTGTTTTTT. It codes for CASSQLGRSTNEKLFF.

This clone was recorded once. This chain joins TRBV6-5 and TRBJ1-1, with D possibly TRBD1 on 6 matching bases. Germline V gene sequence: CDR1 MNHEY, CDR2 SVGAGI. The CDR3 is made up of 13 amino acids. The V end lost 8 bases, the J end lost 2 bases, and 12 bases lay between the germline ends. The CDR3 reads CASGNRANTEAFF. The CDR3 DNA is TGTGCCAGCGGGAACAGGGCAAACACTGAAGCTTTCTTT.